Listed below are T cell receptor beta chains from one sample, sequenced in a study of T cell repertoires in cytomegalovirus infection. TCRdb reprocessed the reads with MiXCR, giving one entry per CDR3 protein. The data show some 450,000 distinct CDR3 sequences, with roughly a third seen just once and approximately 13% held by the top ten. The sample consisted of PBMCs. These TCRs come from a human donor in good health (CMV status not recorded). Some clones in this sample may be carry-over from other donors' samples. The CDR3 runs from the conserved cysteine through the conserved F or W. D genes are given only for firm matches. Rows may omit the clone size; those that give it use once, few, many or a size class.

j_call | d_call | clone_size | cdr3_length | v_call | cdr3_nt | cdr3_aa
TRBJ1-1 | . | many | 13 | TRBV12-3/TRBV12-4 | TGTGCCAGCAGTTTAATGGGGAACACTGAAGCTTTCTTT | CASSLMGNTEAFF
TRBJ1-5 | . | . | 12 | TRBV19 | TGTGCCAGTAGTCCCCTAGATCAGCCCCAGCATTTT | CASSPLDQPQHF
TRBJ2-7 | . | . | 13 | TRBV11-2 | TGTGCCAGCAGCTTAGGCAGGTACTACGAGCAGTACTTC | CASSLGRYYEQYF
TRBJ2-3 | TRBD2 | few | 17 | TRBV20-1 | TGCAGTGCTCGCCGGTCCCCTAGCGGGTATAGCACAGATACGCAGTATTTT | CSARRSPSGYSTDTQYF
TRBJ1-4 | TRBD1 | . | 14 | TRBV5-4 | TGTGCCAGCAGCCTGACAGGGGGACGCGAAAAACTGTTTTTT | CASSLTGGREKLFF
TRBJ2-1 | . | . | 13 | TRBV24-1 | TGTGCCACCAGTGATTTGGTGGACAATGAGCAGTTCTTC | CATSDLVDNEQFF
TRBJ1-5 | . | . | 15 | TRBV6-1 | TGTGCCTCGAATCAGGACAGCTATAGCAATCAGCCCCAGCATTTT | CASNQDSYSNQPQHF
TRBJ1-2 | . | . | 13 | TRBV19 | TGTGCCAGTACCGGGGGGGTTCGGCATGGCTACACCTTC | CASTGGVRHGYTF
TRBJ2-5 | TRBD2 | many | 14 | TRBV6-1 | TGTGCCAGCAAGATCAGCGGGGCACAAGAGACCCAGTACTTC | CASKISGAQETQYF
TRBJ1-4 | . | many | 13 | TRBV12-3/TRBV12-4 | TGTGCCAGCAGGGACAGCCTTAATGAAAAACTGTTTTTT | CASRDSLNEKLFF
TRBJ2-7 | . | . | 14 | TRBV28 | TGTGCCAGCAGTTTTTTGGGGGGGGCCCACGAGCAGTACTTC | CASSFLGGAHEQYF
TRBJ1-2 | . | many | 12 | TRBV7-9 | TGTGCCAGCAGCGGCGACAGAGGGGGCTACACCTTC | CASSGDRGGYTF
TRBJ2-4 | TRBD1 | . | 14 | TRBV29-1 | TGCAGCGTTCTCGACAGGGTAGCCAAAAACATTCAGTACTTC | CSVLDRVAKNIQYF
TRBJ1-1 | TRBD1 | few | 17 | TRBV14 | TGTGCCAGCAGCCAGGACAGGTTTCCAAGGGGAAACACTGAAGCTTTCTTT | CASSQDRFPRGNTEAFF
TRBJ2-7 | TRBD2 | few | 15 | TRBV6-1 | TGTGCCAGCACTTCGATATCGACTAGCGGGGCTGAGCAGTACTTC | CASTSISTSGAEQYF
TRBJ2-1 | . | . | 13 | TRBV7-9 | TGTGCCAGCAGCCAAGAGTGGCTTCGGAAGCAGTTCTTC | CASSQEWLRKQFF
TRBJ2-3 | . | few | 13 | TRBV18 | TGTGCCAGCTCACCACCCCTAGCAGATACGCAGTATTTT | CASSPPLADTQYF